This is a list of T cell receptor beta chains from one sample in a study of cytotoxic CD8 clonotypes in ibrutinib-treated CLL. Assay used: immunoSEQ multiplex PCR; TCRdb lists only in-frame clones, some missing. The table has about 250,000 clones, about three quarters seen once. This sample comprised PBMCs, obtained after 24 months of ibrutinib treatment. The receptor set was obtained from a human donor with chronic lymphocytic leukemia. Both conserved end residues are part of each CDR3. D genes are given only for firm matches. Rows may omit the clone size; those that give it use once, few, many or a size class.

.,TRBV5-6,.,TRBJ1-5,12,CASSFHSQPQHF,TGTGCCAGCAGCTTCCATAGCCAGCCCCAGCATTTT
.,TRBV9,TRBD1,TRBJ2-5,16,CASSVAWGQGRETQYF,TGTGCCAGCAGCGTAGCTTGGGGACAGGGCAGAGAGACCCAGTACTTC
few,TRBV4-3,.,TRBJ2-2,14,CASSQDSNTGELFF,TGCGCCAGCAGCCAAGATTCGAACACCGGGGAGCTGTTTTTT
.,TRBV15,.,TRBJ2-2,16,CATSRAGSPDTGELFF,TGTGCCACCAGCAGAGCCGGAAGCCCCGACACCGGGGAGCTGTTTTTT
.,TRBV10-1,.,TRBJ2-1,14,CASSESRTVNEQFF,TGCGCCAGCAGTGAGTCAAGGACAGTCAATGAGCAGTTCTTC
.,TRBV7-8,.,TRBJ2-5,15,CASSLERWYQETQYF,TGTGCCAGCAGTCTTGAGCGATGGTACCAAGAGACCCAGTACTTC
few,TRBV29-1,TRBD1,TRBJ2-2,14,CSAEGQRNTGELFF,TGCAGCGCCGAGGGACAGAGGAACACCGGGGAGCTGTTTTTT
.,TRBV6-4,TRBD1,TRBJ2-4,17,CASTGQGFPGSKNIQYF,TGTGCCAGTACAGGACAGGGATTCCCTGGGAGCAAAAACATTCAGTACTTC
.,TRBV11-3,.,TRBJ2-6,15,CASTLEADGANVLTF,TGTGCCAGCACCTTGGAGGCAGACGGGGCCAACGTCCTGACTTTC
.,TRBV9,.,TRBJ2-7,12,CASSATGYEQYF,TGTGCCAGCAGCGCTACCGGCTACGAGCAGTACTTC
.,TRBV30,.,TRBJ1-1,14,CAWGTGSGNTEAFF,TGTGCCTGGGGAACAGGGAGCGGGAACACTGAAGCTTTCTTT
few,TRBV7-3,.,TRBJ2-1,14,CASSLNGEHNEQFF,TGTGCCAGCAGCTTGAATGGGGAGCACAATGAGCAGTTCTTC
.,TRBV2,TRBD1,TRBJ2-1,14,CASSGTGGLGEQFF,TGTGCCAGCAGCGGGACAGGGGGATTAGGTGAGCAGTTCTTC
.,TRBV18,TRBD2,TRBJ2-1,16,CASSPPGLADYNEQFF,TGTGCCAGCTCACCACCGGGACTAGCGGACTACAATGAGCAGTTCTTC
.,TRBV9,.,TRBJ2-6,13,CASSVDVGPVLTF,TGTGCCAGCAGCGTAGATGTAGGTCCCGTCCTGACTTTC
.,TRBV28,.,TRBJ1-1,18,CASSLGGGLPRVNTEAFF,TGTGCCAGCAGTTTGGGCGGAGGACTCCCCCGTGTGAACACTGAAGCTTTCTTT
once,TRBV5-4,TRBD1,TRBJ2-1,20,CASSLAITAPRDRGRNEQFF,TGTGCCAGCAGCTTGGCCATAACGGCCCCGCGGGACAGGGGTCGAAATGAGCAGTTCTTC
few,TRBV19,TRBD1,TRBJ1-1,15,CASSTWDRAATEAFF,TGTGCCAGTAGTACGTGGGACAGGGCGGCCACTGAAGCTTTCTTT
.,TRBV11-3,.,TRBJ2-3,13,CASSLGLADTQYF,TGTGCCAGCAGCTTAGGACTGGCAGATACGCAGTATTTT
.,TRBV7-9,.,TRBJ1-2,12,CASSLVLQSVRF,TGTGCCAGCAGCTTAGTTTTACAGAGCGTCCGCTTC
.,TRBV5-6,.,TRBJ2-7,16,CASSPTDSLGYYEQYF,TGTGCCAGCAGCCCGACGGACAGTCTGGGATACTACGAGCAGTACTTC
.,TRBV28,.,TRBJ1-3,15,CASSLPGGSGNTIYF,TGTGCCAGCAGCCTCCCGGGCGGTTCTGGAAACACCATATATTTT
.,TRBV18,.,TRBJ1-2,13,CASSPLPTYGYTF,TGTGCCAGCTCACCACTGCCGACTTATGGCTACACCTTC
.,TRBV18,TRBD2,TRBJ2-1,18,CASSPGGTSGSGDGEQFF,TGTGCCAGCTCACCTGGCGGGACTAGCGGGAGTGGGGACGGCGAGCAGTTCTTC
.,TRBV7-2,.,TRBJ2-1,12,CASARLVGEQFF,TGTGCCAGCGCTAGGTTAGTGGGTGAGCAGTTCTTC
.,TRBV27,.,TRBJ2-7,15,CASSESGGLTYEQYF,TGTGCCAGCAGTGAAAGTGGGGGGCTTACCTACGAGCAGTACTTC
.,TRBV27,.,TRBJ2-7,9,CASRYEQYF,TGTGCCAGCCGCTACGAGCAGTACTTC
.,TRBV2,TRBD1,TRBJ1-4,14,CASSRQGAYEKLFF,TGTGCCAGCAGTCGACAGGGGGCTTATGAAAAACTGTTTTTT
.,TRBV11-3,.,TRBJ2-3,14,CASSLAHLTDTQYF,TGTGCCAGCAGCTTAGCCCACCTCACAGATACGCAGTATTTT
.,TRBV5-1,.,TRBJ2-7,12,CASSLGDYEQYF,TGCGCCAGCAGCTTGGGGGACTACGAGCAGTACTTC
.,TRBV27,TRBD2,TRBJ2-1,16,CASSQVAGAPDNEQFF,TGTGCCAGCAGTCAAGTAGCGGGAGCCCCAGACAATGAGCAGTTCTTC
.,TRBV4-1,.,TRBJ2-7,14,CASSQEAGYYEQYF,TGCGCCAGCAGCCAAGAGGCAGGGTACTACGAGCAGTACTTC
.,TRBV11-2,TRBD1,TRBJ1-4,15,CASRRTGRDGEKLFF,TGTGCCAGCAGACGGACAGGGAGGGACGGTGAAAAACTGTTTTTT
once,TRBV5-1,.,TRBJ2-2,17,CASSFRLVLPNTGELFF,TGCGCCAGCAGCTTTAGACTGGTTCTGCCGAACACCGGGGAGCTGTTTTTT
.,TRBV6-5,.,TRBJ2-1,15,CASRPDQGSINEQFF,TGTGCCAGCAGGCCGGACCAGGGGTCCATCAATGAGCAGTTCTTC
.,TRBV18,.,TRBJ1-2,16,CASSPPPQTRRHGYTF,TGTGCCAGCTCACCCCCTCCCCAGACGAGGCGGCATGGCTACACCTTC
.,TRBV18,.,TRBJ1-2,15,CASSPRDGPQYGYTF,TGTGCCAGCTCACCCCGAGACGGCCCCCAGTATGGCTACACCTTC
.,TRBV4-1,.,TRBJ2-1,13,CASSQEIPGEQFF,TGCGCCAGCAGCCAAGAAATACCCGGTGAGCAGTTCTTC
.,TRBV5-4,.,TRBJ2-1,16,CASSLVRGGNYNEQFF,TGTGCCAGCAGCTTGGTCAGGGGGGGAAACTACAATGAGCAGTTCTTC
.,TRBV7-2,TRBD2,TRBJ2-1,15,CASTDSGSSYNEQFF,TGTGCCAGCACCGACAGCGGGAGCTCCTACAATGAGCAGTTCTTC
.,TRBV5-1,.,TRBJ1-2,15,CASSPLADSSFGYTF,TGCGCCAGCAGCCCCTTAGCCGACAGTTCCTTTGGCTACACCTTC
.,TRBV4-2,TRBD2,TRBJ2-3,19,CASSQDALAGWISTDTQYF,TGTGCCAGCAGCCAAGACGCCCTAGCGGGATGGATTAGCACAGATACGCAGTATTTT
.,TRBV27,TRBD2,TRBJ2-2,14,CASRPGTSGMELFF,TGTGCCAGCCGACCCGGGACTAGCGGCATGGAGCTGTTTTTT
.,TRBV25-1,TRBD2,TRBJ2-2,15,CASRSSGRGTGELFF,TGTGCCAGCAGATCTAGCGGGAGAGGCACCGGGGAGCTGTTTTTT
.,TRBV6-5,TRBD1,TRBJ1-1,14,CASSLAGTGAEAFF,TGTGCCAGCAGCCTAGCCGGGACAGGGGCTGAAGCTTTCTTT